This T cell receptor (beta chain) stems from a study of tumor-infiltrating lymphocytes in glioblastoma multiforme. TCR beta libraries were built from RNA through three nested multiplex PCR rounds using modified ARM-PCR. TCRB cDNA was made from approximately 550 ng total RNA. No unique molecular identifiers were described for these TCRB libraries. TCRdb re-called the multiplex PCR reads through MiXCR, storing one row per CDR3 protein. This table has over 10,000 distinct CDR3 sequences, approximately 70% appearing once. Study results and limitations: Just one glioblastoma patient contributed to the TCR-mutation comparison. Unequal TCR RNA per T cell might skew measured clone sizes.

In regard to this clonotype: Its antigen is undetermined. One end of the junction fails to match germline, which may point to a read error.

Germline CDR1 is LGHDT and CDR2 is YNNKEL (reference sequence). This CDR3 is 15 amino acids long. The sequence derives from a male donor with glioblastoma. The sequenced sample was brain tumor tissue. The chain links TRBV3-1 to TRBJ2-5; no clear D. Written as DNA, the CDR3 is TGTGCCAGCAGCCTCCGTAATGGCGTCCAAGAGACCCTGTACTTC. This encodes CASSLRNGVQETLYF.